This TCR beta chain was captured in a study of breast tumors, draining lymph nodes, adjacent tissues. Of note for this clonotype: No antigen is known for it.

TCRdb used MiXCR to reprocess the multiplex PCR reads, holding one entry per CDR3 protein. The repertoire holds tens of thousands of distinct CDR3 sequences, with roughly 39% as singletons. Overall study findings and caveats: The data were judged consistent with most tumor T cells coming from lymph node and expanding in tumor. Tumor T cell lymph node origin was a supported hypothesis, not proven. Compared with lymph nodes, tumors were less diverse; compared with nontumor tissue, more. Tumor and nontumor repertoires were significantly more similar in luminal-like than in basal-like breast cancer.

Germline values: CDR1 ENHRY, CDR2 SYGVKD. The ends were cut back, 10 bases at V and 2 bases at J, with 18 bases in the middle. This CDR3 comprises 14 residues. The sequence was obtained from a female donor with breast cancer. Some clones in this sample may be carry-over from other donors' samples. The sample comprised breast tumor tissue. The V call is TRBV10-3, the J call TRBJ2-7; either TRBD1 or TRBD2 may fit D (6 bases each). The CDR3 is CATRPGGTTYEQYF. CDR3 coding DNA: TGTGCCACTAGACCGGGCGGGACAACCTACGAGCAGTACTTC.